This TCR beta chain is from a study of sequential checkpoint blockade in melanoma. On the study more broadly: After both sequences, patients received maintenance nivolumab. Findings and limits, study-wide: Pretreatment TIL clonality tracked with response in the nivolumab-first arm. Rising tumor T-cell fraction and clonality meant about 30 times likelier benefit.

Treatment defined: randomized to nivolumab then ipilimumab (arm A) or the reverse (arm B). None of the patients previously received DNA-damaging chemotherapy. This clone has ten or more counts. Antigen specificity is unknown. Libraries were prepared by immunoSEQ multiplex PCR; TCRdb keeps only in-frame clonotypes and omits some of them. The sample includes fewer than 3,500 clones, approximately 18% of them seen just once. Germline lookup yields CDR1 SGHNT and CDR2 YENEEA. Trimming took 5 bases from V and 2 from J; bases not matched to a gene: 6. This CDR3 comprises 16 residues. This TCR was sampled from a human donor with melanoma. The specimen comprised tumor tissue (inferred from file names), sampled from a patient given nivolumab and ipilimumab in sequence. This chain joins TRBV11-3 and TRBJ2-1, with 10 nucleotides matching TRBD2. This chain's CDR3 is CASSRSGGETYNEQFF. CDR3 in DNA: TGTGCCAGCAGCCGGAGCGGGGGGGAGACCTACAATGAGCAGTTCTTC.